This TCR beta chain was profiled in a study of T cell responses to AZD1222 COVID-19 vaccine. Turning to this clone: What it binds is not known.

General study results and limits: Sampling captured repertoires only after the peak T cell response.

The CDR3 runs 15 residues. Between the trimmed V and J ends, which lost 3 bases and 6 bases, there was a span of 15 bases. The germline V gene encodes CDR1 SGHTA and CDR2 FQGNSA. The table came from immunoSEQ multiplex PCR; TCRdb's copy has only in-frame clones and leaves some out. The table shows under 95,000 clones, with about 83% occurring only once. Sequenced here: peripheral blood, sampled 28 days after the second AZD1222 dose. The gene calls are TRBV7-2 and TRBJ1-5; D is unclear. The sequence was collected from an adult who received the AZD1222 COVID-19 vaccine. CDR3 DNA sequence: TGTGCCAGCAGCTTCGATAGGGCGGTGGGTCAGCCCCAGCATTTT. Amino acids: CASSFDRAVGQPQHF.